The 30 T cell receptor beta chains below come from one sample, sequenced in a study of blood T cell repertoires in COVID-19. Generated by immunoSEQ multiplex PCR, the TCRdb table keeps only in-frame clones and is missing some. The table includes around 430,000 clones, just under 90% detected once. The specimen sequenced was PBMCs or T cells enriched from blood (not recorded which). All receptors derive from a woman in her 50s who had recovered from COVID-19.

Of note for this clone: The identical CDR3 is also encoded by other nucleotide sequences in the sample. This sequence joins TRBV3-1 (or the pseudogene TRBV3-2) and TRBJ1-2; D is uncertain. V shed 1 base and J shed 5 bases, with 5 bases lying between them. This CDR3 has 12 residues. Looked up from germline, CDR1 is LGHDT and CDR2 is YNNKEL (reference sequence). CDR3 in amino acids: CASSQAGYGYTF. The CDR3 DNA reads as TGTGCCAGCAGCCAAGCGGGTTATGGCTACACCTTC.

This clone has just one count. The V gene is TRBV18, the J gene TRBJ1-4; tentative D call: TRBD1 (6 bases). The length of the CDR3 is 13 residues. From germline, CDR1 is KGHSH and CDR2 LQKENI. Trimming removed 3 bases at V and 6 bases at J, with 8 bases between. The CDR3 DNA reads as TGTGCCAGCTCACCCAGGGGATATGAAAAACTGTTTTTT. Encoded protein: CASSPRGYEKLFF. Filled out from reference TRBV18 and TRBJ1-4, the complete variable domain reads NAGVMQNPRHLVRRRGQEARLRCSPMKGHSHVYWYRQLPEEGLKFMVYLQKENIIDESGMPKERFSAEFPKEGPSILRIQQVVRGDSAAYFCASSPRGYEKLFFGSGTQLSVL.

This rearrangement joins TRBV6-4 to TRBJ2-1; 14 bases map to TRBD2. The V gene end was trimmed by 5 bases and the J gene end by 7 bases; junction bases not matched to a gene: 4. Per the germline V gene, CDR1 is MRHNA and CDR2 is SNTAGT. There are 15 residues in the CDR3. The CDR3 region is CASSPGTSGGNEQFF. CDR3 bases: TGTGCCAGCAGTCCCGGGACTAGCGGGGGAAATGAGCAGTTCTTC.

The chain links TRBV4-2 to TRBJ1-4, with a possible D match to TRBD1 (5 bases). Germline V lookup: CDR1 LGHNA, CDR2 YNFKEQ. V was pared by 4 bases and J by 2 bases, with 11 bases between. The CDR3 is 15 residues long. The CDR3 DNA follows: TGTGCCAGCAGCCCCCAGACAGCCACTAATGAAAAACTGTTTTTT. Amino acid sequence: CASSPQTATNEKLFF.

V and J are TRBV7-2 and TRBJ1-5; D not resolved. There are 11 residues in the CDR3. The germline V and J ends were trimmed by 3 bases and 11 bases, with 8 bases remaining between them. Looked up from germline, CDR1 is SGHTA and CDR2 is FQGNSA. The CDR3 reads CASSFTGAQHF. The CDR3 nucleotides read TGTGCCAGCAGCTTTACCGGAGCCCAGCATTTT. The whole variable domain, filled in from reference TRBV7-2 and TRBJ1-5, reads GAGVSQSPSNKVTEKGKDVELRCDPISGHTALYWYRQSLGQGLEFLIYFQGNSAPDKSGLPSDRFSAERTGGSVSTLTIQRTQQEDSAVYLCASSFTGAQHFGDGTRLSIL.

The chain combines TRBV9 with TRBJ2-2; TRBD1 matches 8 bases. With V trimmed by 7 bases and J by 1 base, 3 bases remained unmatched. This CDR3 has 14 residues. Looked up from germline, CDR1 is SGDLS and CDR2 is YYNGEE. CDR3 nucleotide sequence: TGTGCCAGCGGAGGACAGGGGAACACCGGGGAGCTGTTTTTT. Translating it yields CASGGQGNTGELFF.

V is TRBV11-3 and J is TRBJ2-2; 8 nucleotides agree with TRBD1. From germline, CDR1 is SGHNT and CDR2 YENEEA. The V gene end was trimmed by 5 bases and the J gene end by 7 bases; junction bases not matched to a gene: 3. The CDR3 is 13 amino acids. The CDR3 spells CASSPRGHGELFF. The CDR3 coding sequence is TGTGCCAGCAGCCCCAGGGGGCACGGGGAGCTGTTTTTT.

A single count supports this clone. For the CDR3, the DNA is TGTGCCAGCAGTTCAGGGGGCGTCTCCAAAAACATTCAGTACTTC. It codes for CASSSGGVSKNIQYF. The chain is built from TRBV28 and TRBJ2-4; 8 positions agree with TRBD1. CDR3 size: 15 residues. Germline CDR1 is MDHEN and CDR2 is SYDVKM. With V trimmed by 4 bases and J by 2 bases, 4 bases remained unmatched.

The chain uses TRBV6-1 and TRBJ1-2; D is perhaps TRBD1 (6 bases). V lost 3 bases to trimming and J lost 2 bases, with 10 bases between them. From germline, CDR1 is MNHNS and CDR2 SASEGT. The CDR3 has 14 residues. The CDR3 region is CASSDITGNYGYTF. Written as DNA, the CDR3 is TGTGCCAGCAGTGATATAACAGGGAACTATGGCTACACCTTC.

The V call is TRBV5-6, the J call TRBJ1-2, with 7 positions matching TRBD1. CDR1 SGHDT and CDR2 YYEEEE come from the germline V gene. The CDR3 is 14 amino acids. V was clipped by 1 base and J by 2 bases; unmatched bases: 2. This chain's CDR3 is CASSLRGPNYGYTF. CDR3 sequence (DNA): TGTGCCAGCAGCTTGAGGGGGCCCAACTATGGCTACACCTTC.

This clone was observed once. The CDR3 nucleotides are TGTGCCAGCAGACTTGACAGGGTGGTTGGCTACACCTTC. As protein: CASRLDRVVGYTF. The gene calls are TRBV6-5 and TRBJ1-2; TRBD1 matches 7 bases. From germline, CDR1 is MNHEY and CDR2 SVGAGI. This CDR3 is built from 13 residues. V lost 6 bases and J lost 7; bases outside the gene matches: 8.

This chain joins TRBV1 and TRBJ2-7; TRBD2, as called in the table, went unchecked against the DNA. TRBV1 is a pseudogene. The CDR3 totals 16 residues. As DNA, the CDR3 is TGCACCAGCAGCCCTGAACTAGCAGAGGGTCGCTACGAGCAGTACTTC. It specifies CTSSPELAEGRYEQYF.

This chain joins TRBV2 and TRBJ2-3; maybe TRBD1 (5 bases). This CDR3 is 12 amino acids long. The germline V gene encodes CDR1 SNHLY and CDR2 FYNNEI. V was pared by 6 bases and J by 4 bases, with 8 bases between. The CDR3 protein is CASRQAPDTQYF. In nucleotides, the CDR3 is TGTGCCAGCAGACAGGCTCCAGATACGCAGTATTTT.

V usage is TRBV7-2 and J usage is TRBJ2-7; D may be TRBD2 (5 bases). Germline lookup yields CDR1 SGHTA and CDR2 FQGNSA. Between the trimmed V and J ends, which lost 8 bases and 7 bases, there was a span of 21 bases. This CDR3 spans 14 amino acids. In DNA form, the CDR3 reads TGTGCCAGCGGACCGGACTCCCGTGCGCGGGAGCAGTACTTC. Translation: CASGPDSRAREQYF.

The rearrangement links TRBV7-2 to TRBJ2-7, with TRBD1 identical over 7 bases. Germline V gene lookup returns CDR1 SGHTA and CDR2 FQGNSA. Losses at the gene ends were 7 bases for V and 1 base for J; bases not matched to a gene: 4. The CDR3 sequence is 13 residues long. This chain's CDR3 is CASNNRGSYEQYF. The CDR3 DNA reads TGTGCCAGCAATAACAGGGGTTCCTACGAGCAGTACTTC.

This clone was counted a single time. In DNA, the CDR3 is TGCAGCGCTCGGGAACAGGGAAGCACAGATACGCAGTATTTT. This translates into CSAREQGSTDTQYF. The gene calls are TRBV29-1 and TRBJ2-3, with D maybe TRBD1 (6 bases). With 7 bases removed from V and 0 bases from J, the gap between germline ends came to 14 bases. CDR1 and CDR2 from the germline V gene are SQVTM and ANQGSEA. The CDR3 is 14 residues long.

The rearrangement joins TRBV7-9 to TRBJ1-3; D gene unclear. Trimming took 2 bases from V and 0 from J, leaving 5 bases between them. The CDR3 spans 14 residues. Per germline, CDR1 SEHNR and CDR2 FQNEAQ (reference sequence). CDR3 sequence reads: CASSLQDSGNTIYF. CDR3 in DNA: TGTGCCAGCAGCTTACAGGACTCTGGAAACACCATATATTTT.

The chain couples TRBV11-3 to TRBJ2-7; possible D gene TRBD1, 7 bases. This CDR3 region has 16 residues. CDR1 is SGHNT and CDR2 is YENEEA in the germline V gene. V was shortened by 4 bases and J by 6 bases, with 22 bases between the two germline ends. The CDR3 sequence is CASSSGGARGASEQYF. DNA of the CDR3: TGTGCCAGCAGCTCCGGAGGGGCCAGGGGGGCCTCCGAGCAGTACTTC.

This chain uses TRBV11-2 with TRBJ2-2; D is perhaps TRBD1 (5 bases). Germline-derived CDR1 and CDR2 are SGHAT and FQNNGV. The V end lost 2 bases, the J end lost 3 bases, and 10 bases lay between the germline ends. The CDR3 spans 15 residues. CDR3 sequence reads: CASSLLGQDTGELFF. In DNA form, the CDR3 reads TGTGCCAGCAGCTTACTGGGGCAGGACACCGGGGAGCTGTTTTTT.

V and J are TRBV19 and TRBJ1-1; tentative D call: TRBD1 (5 bases). CDR1 is LNHDA and CDR2 is SQIVND in the germline V gene (reference sequence). The CDR3 is made up of 12 amino acids. Trimming stripped 6 bases from V and 7 bases from J, with 12 bases between. CDR3 amino acids: CASSPSRDEAFF. In DNA, the CDR3 is TGTGCCAGTAGCCCCAGCAGGGATGAAGCTTTCTTT.

The chain has TRBV19 and TRBJ2-1; possible D gene TRBD2, 6 bases. The germline V and J ends were trimmed by 7 bases and 1 base, with 26 bases remaining between them. Per germline, CDR1 LNHDA and CDR2 SQIVND (reference sequence). The CDR3 contains 19 residues. Here the CDR3 DNA reads TGTGCCAGTAAAAACTCCCGAGGGACTCCAGGCAGGTCCTACAATGAGCAGTTCTTC. This gives the protein CASKNSRGTPGRSYNEQFF.

The chain uses TRBV27 and TRBJ2-5; 12 nucleotides match TRBD2. Per the germline V gene, CDR1 is MNHEY and CDR2 is SMNVEV (reference sequence). The CDR3 runs 15 residues. The J segment lost 7 bases and the V segment lost 2 bases, leaving 5 bases of the junction unmatched. CDR3 in amino acids: CASSLISSGGGTQYF. The DNA for the CDR3 is TGTGCCAGCAGTTTAATATCTAGCGGGGGGGGGACCCAGTACTTC.

This chain connects TRBV4-1 to TRBJ1-2; 10 nucleotides align to TRBD1. J gave up 4 bases and V 9 bases, and 20 bases lay outside the gene matches. Germline V gives CDR1 MGHRA, CDR2 YSYEKL. There are 18 residues in the CDR3. The CDR3 DNA is TGCGCCAGTCGCGATAGGGGGGACAGGGGAAATACGCTCTATGGCTACACCTTC. It specifies CASRDRGDRGNTLYGYTF.

The rearrangement uses TRBV7-2 and TRBJ1-6, with D unclear. Germline assignment: CDR1 SGHTA and CDR2 FQGNSA. The CDR3 runs to 16 residues. Trimming removed 5 bases at V and 6 bases at J, with 17 bases between. CDR3 sequence (DNA): TGTGCCAGCAGCCCAGGACTCCCGTCTGGTAATTCACCCCTCCACTTT. Translation: CASSPGLPSGNSPLHF.

The chain couples TRBV18 to TRBJ1-1, with 9 positions matching TRBD1. Germline V gene data show CDR1 as KGHSH and CDR2 as LQKENI. The J segment lost 1 base and the V segment lost 3 bases, leaving 6 bases of the junction unmatched. The CDR3 covers 16 residues. This chain's CDR3 is CASSPSGTGQNTEAFF. As DNA, the CDR3 is TGTGCCAGCTCACCCTCCGGGACAGGGCAGAACACTGAAGCTTTCTTT.

The V call is TRBV6-5, the J call TRBJ1-2, with D possibly matching TRBD1 (6 bases). The CDR3 has 15 amino acids. Germline-derived CDR1 and CDR2 are MNHEY and SVGAGI. Trimming removed 2 bases from V and 4 bases from J, with 14 bases in between. Here the CDR3 DNA reads TGTGCCAGCAGTTACGCGACAGGTGGGAGCTATGGCTACACCTTC. Amino acids: CASSYATGGSYGYTF.

The J gene is TRBJ2-1, the V gene TRBV19; possibly TRBD2 for D (6 bases). The V gene's germline CDR1 is LNHDA and CDR2 SQIVND (reference sequence). CDR3 length equals 15 residues. V was trimmed by 7 bases and J by 7 bases, leaving 20 bases between them. Here the CDR3 DNA reads TGTGCCAGTACTCCTGGAGGGTTAGCTCAGAATGAGCAGTTCTTC. Amino acids: CASTPGGLAQNEQFF.

The chain employs TRBV18 and TRBJ2-1, with 12 bases lining up with TRBD1. From germline, CDR1 is KGHSH and CDR2 LQKENI. The V and J ends lost 2 bases and 0 bases, in that order; junction bases with no gene match: 8. This CDR3 spans 19 amino acids. CDR3 protein: CASSPIGTGGQSSYNEQFF. CDR3 sequence (DNA): TGTGCCAGCTCACCAATTGGGACAGGGGGCCAAAGCTCCTACAATGAGCAGTTCTTC. Combining the CDR3 with reference TRBV18 and TRBJ2-1 gives the whole variable domain NAGVMQNPRHLVRRRGQEARLRCSPMKGHSHVYWYRQLPEEGLKFMVYLQKENIIDESGMPKERFSAEFPKEGPSILRIQQVVRGDSAAYFCASSPIGTGGQSSYNEQFFGPGTRLTVL.

The gene calls are TRBV24-1 and TRBJ2-3; 10 bases are shared with TRBD2. This CDR3 has 16 residues. V gave up 4 bases and J gave up 0 bases; unmatched junction bases: 3. The germline V gene encodes CDR1 KGHDR and CDR2 SFDVKD. The CDR3: CATSDGTSDSTDTQYF. Written as DNA, the CDR3 is TGTGCCACCAGTGACGGGACTAGCGATAGCACAGATACGCAGTATTTT.

This clone was picked up one time. The gene calls are TRBV5-1 and TRBJ2-7; 7 bases line up with TRBD2. V lost 3 bases, J lost 6 bases, and 6 bases stayed unmatched. Per the germline V gene, CDR1 is SGHRS and CDR2 is YFSETQ. The CDR3 spans 13 residues. The CDR3 nucleotides are TGCGCCAGCAGCTCTTCGGGGGGAGGCGAGCAGTACTTC. Its protein product is CASSSSGGGEQYF. The whole variable domain, filled in from reference TRBV5-1 and TRBJ2-7, reads KAGVTQTPRYLIKTRGQQVTLSCSPISGHRSVSWYQQTPGQGLQFLFEYFSETQRNKGNFPGRFSGRQFSNSRSEMNVSTLELGDSALYLCASSSSGGGEQYFGPGTRLTVT.